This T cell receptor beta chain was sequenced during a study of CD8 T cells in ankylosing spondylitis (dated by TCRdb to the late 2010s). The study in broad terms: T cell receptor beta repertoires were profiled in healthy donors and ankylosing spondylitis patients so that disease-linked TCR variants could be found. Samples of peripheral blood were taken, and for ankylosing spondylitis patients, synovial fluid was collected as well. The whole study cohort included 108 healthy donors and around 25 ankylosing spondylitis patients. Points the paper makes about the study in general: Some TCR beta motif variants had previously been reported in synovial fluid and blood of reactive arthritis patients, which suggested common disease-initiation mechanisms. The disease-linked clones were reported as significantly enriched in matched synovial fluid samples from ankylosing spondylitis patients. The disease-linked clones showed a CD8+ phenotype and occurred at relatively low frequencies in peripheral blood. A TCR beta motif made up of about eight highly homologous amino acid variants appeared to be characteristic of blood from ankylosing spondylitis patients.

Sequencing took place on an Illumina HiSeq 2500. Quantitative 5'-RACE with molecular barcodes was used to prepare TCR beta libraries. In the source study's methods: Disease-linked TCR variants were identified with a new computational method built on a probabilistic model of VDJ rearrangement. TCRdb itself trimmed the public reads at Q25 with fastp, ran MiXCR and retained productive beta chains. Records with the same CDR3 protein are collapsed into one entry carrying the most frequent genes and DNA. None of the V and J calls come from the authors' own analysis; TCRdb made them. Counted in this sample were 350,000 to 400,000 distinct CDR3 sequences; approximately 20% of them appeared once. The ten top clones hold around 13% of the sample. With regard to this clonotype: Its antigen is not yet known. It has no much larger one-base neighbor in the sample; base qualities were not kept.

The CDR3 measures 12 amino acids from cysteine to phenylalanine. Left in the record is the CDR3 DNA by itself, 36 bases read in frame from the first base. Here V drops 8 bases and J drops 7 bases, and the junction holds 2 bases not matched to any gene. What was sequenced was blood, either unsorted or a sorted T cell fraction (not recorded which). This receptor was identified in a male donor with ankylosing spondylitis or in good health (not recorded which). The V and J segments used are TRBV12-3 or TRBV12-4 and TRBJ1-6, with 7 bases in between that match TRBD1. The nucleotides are TGTGCCAGCCAGGGGGGCAATTCACCCCTCCACTTT. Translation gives CASQGGNSPLHF.